The TCR beta chain described here comes from a study of T-cell reconstitution after alpha-beta-depleted transplantation in children. Unique molecular identifiers featured in how the TCRbeta library was prepared. Using its own MiXCR run on the PCR reads, TCRdb lists one record per CDR3 protein. Among approximately 350,000 distinct CDR3 sequences, approximately 12% were seen once, and the ten largest hold 4.3%. This clonotype has a count of ten or more. Trimming at V came to 1 base and at J to 4 bases, leaving 3 bases not matched to a gene. CDR3 length equals 14 residues. Germline V gene sequence: CDR1 SGHRS, CDR2 YFSETQ.

The clonotype was recovered from a human donor who donated a stem cell graft to a child with Fanconi anemia. V usage is TRBV5-1 and J usage is TRBJ2-3; the match to TRBD2 covers 7 bases. The sample in question was PBMCs, obtained from the stem cell graft. The CDR3 region has the DNA TGCGCCAGCAGCTTGTCTAGCGGCTCAGATACGCAGTATTTT. Translation: CASSLSSGSDTQYF.